A selection of T cell receptor beta chains follows, all from one sample in a study of Ad26.COV2.S vaccination and SARS-CoV-2 variants. TCRdb's copy holds only in-frame clones and misses some; the assay was immunoSEQ multiplex PCR. The top ten clones hold around 5% of a sample with roughly 350,000 clones, 80% to 90% of them seen once. This specimen was peripheral blood, taken in a trial of Ad26.COV2.S vaccine versus placebo. These receptors were collected from a person aged 18-60 years who received the Ad26.COV2.S COVID-19 vaccine or a placebo. Each CDR3 is given with its conserved first and last residue. A D gene is named only where the DNA matches it firmly. Size is omitted from some rows. Given values are once, few, many or a class for expanded clones.

size: once; D: TRBD2; J: TRBJ2-7; V: TRBV3-1/TRBV3-2; DNA: TGTGCCAGCAGCCAGTTTAGCGGGAACTCCTACGAGCAGTACTTC; CDR3: CASSQFSGNSYEQYF
size: NA; D: TRBD1; J: TRBJ1-2; V: TRBV19; DNA: TGTGCCAGTAGTATTGATAAGGGGGCCCTCAAGGATGGCTACACCTTC; CDR3: CASSIDKGALKDGYTF
size: NA; D: NA; J: TRBJ2-1; V: TRBV11-2; DNA: TGTGCCAGCAGCTTGGAGGCGGCCAATGAGCAGTTCTTC; CDR3: CASSLEAANEQFF
size: NA; D: TRBD1; J: TRBJ1-3; V: TRBV6-1; DNA: TGTGCCAGCAGTGCCTATGACAGGGAAGCCGGAAACACCATATATTTT; CDR3: CASSAYDREAGNTIYF
size: NA; D: TRBD2; J: TRBJ2-3; V: TRBV5-4; DNA: TGTGCCAGCAGCTCCTTGACTAGCGGGAGGGGAGATACGCAGTATTTT; CDR3: CASSSLTSGRGDTQYF
size: NA; D: NA; J: TRBJ2-7; V: TRBV27; DNA: TGTGCCAGCAGTTTATCGCCCTGGCCAGCCTACGAGCAGTACTTC; CDR3: CASSLSPWPAYEQYF
size: NA; D: NA; J: TRBJ1-5; V: TRBV5-6; DNA: TGTGCCAGCAGCTTGTCGAATCGGGACAATCAGCCCCAGCATTTT; CDR3: CASSLSNRDNQPQHF
size: NA; D: NA; J: TRBJ2-7; V: TRBV21-1; DNA: TGTGCCAGCAGCACCCTAAAGGGGGACAGGGGCCAGTTCCTACATTTCTACGAGCAGTACTTC; CDR3: CASSTLKGDRGQFLHFYEQYF
size: NA; D: NA; J: TRBJ2-2; V: TRBV11-3; DNA: TGTGCCAGCAGCGGGGGGGGCAGGAGGTTCCCGGACACCGGGGAGCTGTTTTTT; CDR3: CASSGGGRRFPDTGELFF
size: NA; D: NA; J: TRBJ2-1; V: TRBV11-2; DNA: TGTGCCAGCAGCGGAGGACGGCGGGGCCTCTCCTACAATGAGCAGTTCTTC; CDR3: CASSGGRRGLSYNEQFF
size: NA; D: TRBD1; J: TRBJ2-7; V: TRBV7-6; DNA: TGTGCCAGCAGCTTGACCTCTCCAGGTCCCCGGGACAGGGGGCGGATCTACGAGCAGTACTTC; CDR3: CASSLTSPGPRDRGRIYEQYF
size: NA; D: NA; J: TRBJ2-7; V: TRBV5-8; DNA: TGTGCCAGCAGCTTGCGGGACTACGAGCAGTACTTC; CDR3: CASSLRDYEQYF
size: NA; D: NA; J: TRBJ2-7; V: TRBV6-2/TRBV6-3; DNA: TGTGCCAGCAGTTACTCCACATTTGAGCAGTACTTC; CDR3: CASSYSTFEQYF
size: NA; D: NA; J: TRBJ1-1; V: TRBV28; DNA: TGTGCCAGCAGTTTAGGGCGGTTTGAAGCTTTCTTT; CDR3: CASSLGRFEAFF
size: NA; D: NA; J: TRBJ2-3; V: TRBV20-1; DNA: TGCAGTGCTAGTATGAGGGTGTCAGGTACGCAGTATTTT; CDR3: CSASMRVSGTQYF
size: NA; D: NA; J: TRBJ2-5; V: TRBV7-3; DNA: TGTGCCAGCAGCTTAAAAGGAGCTCAAGAGACCCAGTACTTC; CDR3: CASSLKGAQETQYF
size: NA; D: NA; J: TRBJ1-4; V: TRBV5-6; DNA: TGTGCCAGCAGCTTGTATAACAGGCAGAATGAAAAACTGTTTTTT; CDR3: CASSLYNRQNEKLFF
size: NA; D: NA; J: TRBJ1-1; V: TRBV19; DNA: TGTGCCAGTAAGAAAGGGGTGAACACTGAAGCTTTCTTT; CDR3: CASKKGVNTEAFF
size: NA; D: TRBD2; J: TRBJ2-1; V: TRBV29-1; DNA: TGCAGCGTTGAAGGTTGGACTAGCGGAGGATCCTACAATGAGCAGTTCTTC; CDR3: CSVEGWTSGGSYNEQFF
size: NA; D: TRBD2; J: TRBJ2-4; V: TRBV6-6; DNA: TGTGCCAGCAGTCTAGCGGGAGGGGGAACTCTAGCCAAAAACATTCAGTACTTC; CDR3: CASSLAGGGTLAKNIQYF
size: NA; D: NA; J: TRBJ1-5; V: TRBV19; DNA: TGTGCCAGCAAAAGCGGGGAATCGAGCAATCAGCCCCAGCATTTT; CDR3: CASKSGESSNQPQHF
size: once; D: TRBD1; J: TRBJ1-6; V: TRBV5-1; DNA: TGCGCCAGCAGCTTGGTTCCGGGACAGGATAATTCACCCCTCCACTTT; CDR3: CASSLVPGQDNSPLHF